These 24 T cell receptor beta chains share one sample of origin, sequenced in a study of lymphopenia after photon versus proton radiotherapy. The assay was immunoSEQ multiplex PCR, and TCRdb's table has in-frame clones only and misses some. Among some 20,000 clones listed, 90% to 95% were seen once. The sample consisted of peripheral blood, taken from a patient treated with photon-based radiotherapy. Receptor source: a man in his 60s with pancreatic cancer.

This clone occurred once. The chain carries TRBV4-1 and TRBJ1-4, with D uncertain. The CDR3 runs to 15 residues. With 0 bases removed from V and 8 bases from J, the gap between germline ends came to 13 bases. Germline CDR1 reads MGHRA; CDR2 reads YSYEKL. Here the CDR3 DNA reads TGCGCCAGCAGCCAAGATCTAGGTGGGAACGAAAAACTGTTTTTT. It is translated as CASSQDLGGNEKLFF.

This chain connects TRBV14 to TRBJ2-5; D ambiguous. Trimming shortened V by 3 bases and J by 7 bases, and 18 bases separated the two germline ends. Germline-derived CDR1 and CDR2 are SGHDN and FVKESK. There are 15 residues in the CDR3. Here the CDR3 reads CASSQIVSKVGTQYF. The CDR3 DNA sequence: TGTGCCAGCAGCCAGATAGTGTCGAAGGTTGGGACCCAGTACTTC.

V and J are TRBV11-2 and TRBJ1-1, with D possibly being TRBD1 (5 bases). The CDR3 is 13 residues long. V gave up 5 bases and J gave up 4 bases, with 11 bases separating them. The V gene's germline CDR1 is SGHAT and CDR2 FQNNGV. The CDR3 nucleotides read TGTGCCAGCAGCCCCTGGGGGGGCACTGAAGCTTTCTTT. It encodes CASSPWGGTEAFF.

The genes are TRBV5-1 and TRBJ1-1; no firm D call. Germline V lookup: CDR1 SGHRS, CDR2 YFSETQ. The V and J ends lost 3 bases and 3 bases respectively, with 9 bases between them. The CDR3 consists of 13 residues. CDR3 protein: CASSYRRDTEAFF. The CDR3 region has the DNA TGCGCCAGCAGCTACCGCCGGGACACTGAAGCTTTCTTT.

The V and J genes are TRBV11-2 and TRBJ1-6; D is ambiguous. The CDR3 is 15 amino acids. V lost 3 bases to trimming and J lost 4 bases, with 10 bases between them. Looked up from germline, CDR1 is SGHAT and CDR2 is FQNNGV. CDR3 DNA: TGTGCCAGCAGCTTTGATGGGGTGTATAATTCACCCCTCCACTTT. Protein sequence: CASSFDGVYNSPLHF. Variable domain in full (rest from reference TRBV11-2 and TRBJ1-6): EAGVAQSPRYKIIEKRQSVAFWCNPISGHATLYWYQQILGQGPKLLIQFQNNGVVDDSQLPKDRFSAERLKGVDSTLKIQPAKLEDSAVYLCASSFDGVYNSPLHFGNGTRLTVT.

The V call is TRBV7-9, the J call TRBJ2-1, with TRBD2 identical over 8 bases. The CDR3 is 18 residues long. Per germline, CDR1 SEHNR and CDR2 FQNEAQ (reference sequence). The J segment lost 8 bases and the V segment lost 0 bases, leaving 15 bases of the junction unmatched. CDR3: CASSLALEAGGGLDEQFF. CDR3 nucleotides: TGTGCCAGCAGCTTAGCCCTTGAGGCGGGGGGCGGTTTGGATGAGCAGTTCTTC.

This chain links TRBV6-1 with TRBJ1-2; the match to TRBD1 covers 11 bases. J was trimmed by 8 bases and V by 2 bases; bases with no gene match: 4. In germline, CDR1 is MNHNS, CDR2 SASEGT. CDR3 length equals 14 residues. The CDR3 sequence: CASSERTGGTGYTF. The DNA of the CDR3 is TGTGCCAGCAGTGAAAGGACAGGGGGCACAGGCTACACCTTC.

CDR3 coding DNA: TGTGCCAGCAGCTCCGGGACAGGTTACACCGGGGAGCTGTTTTTT. Its translation is CASSSGTGYTGELFF. This chain links TRBV6-1 with TRBJ2-2, with 8 nucleotides matching TRBD1. In germline, CDR1 is MNHNS, CDR2 SASEGT. V gave up 6 bases and J gave up 3 bases; unmatched junction bases: 6. The CDR3 totals 15 residues.

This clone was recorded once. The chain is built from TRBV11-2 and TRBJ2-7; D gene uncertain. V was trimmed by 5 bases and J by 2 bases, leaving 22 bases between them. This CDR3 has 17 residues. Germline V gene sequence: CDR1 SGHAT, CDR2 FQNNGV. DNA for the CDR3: TGTGCCAGCAGCCCCCTCTCGGGCAGCAAGGGCACCTACGAGCAGTACTTC. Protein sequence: CASSPLSGSKGTYEQYF.

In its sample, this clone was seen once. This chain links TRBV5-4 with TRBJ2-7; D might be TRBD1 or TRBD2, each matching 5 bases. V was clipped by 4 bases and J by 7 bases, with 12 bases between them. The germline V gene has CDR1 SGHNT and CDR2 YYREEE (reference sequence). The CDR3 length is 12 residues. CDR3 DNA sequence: TGTGCCAGCAGCACCGGGACGCTAGAGCAGTACTTC. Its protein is CASSTGTLEQYF.

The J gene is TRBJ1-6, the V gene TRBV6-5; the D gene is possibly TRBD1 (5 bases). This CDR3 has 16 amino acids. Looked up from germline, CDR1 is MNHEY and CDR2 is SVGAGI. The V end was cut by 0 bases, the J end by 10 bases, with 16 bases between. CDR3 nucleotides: TGTGCCAGCAGTTACTCCCGTTCGGGGGGACGATCACCCCTCCACTTT. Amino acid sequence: CASSYSRSGGRSPLHF.

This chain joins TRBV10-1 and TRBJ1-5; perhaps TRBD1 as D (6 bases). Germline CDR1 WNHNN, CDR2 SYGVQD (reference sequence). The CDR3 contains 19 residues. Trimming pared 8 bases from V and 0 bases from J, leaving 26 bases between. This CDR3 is CASPGRYDRRTYSNQPQHF. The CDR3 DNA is TGCGCCAGCCCCGGACGATACGACAGGCGAACCTATAGCAATCAGCCCCAGCATTTT.

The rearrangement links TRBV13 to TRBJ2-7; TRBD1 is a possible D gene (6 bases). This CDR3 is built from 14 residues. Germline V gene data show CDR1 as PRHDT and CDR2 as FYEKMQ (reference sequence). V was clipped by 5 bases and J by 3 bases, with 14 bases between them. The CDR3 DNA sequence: TGTGCCAGCAGCCTTTCCAGGGGCCTCTACGAGCAGTACTTC. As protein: CASSLSRGLYEQYF.

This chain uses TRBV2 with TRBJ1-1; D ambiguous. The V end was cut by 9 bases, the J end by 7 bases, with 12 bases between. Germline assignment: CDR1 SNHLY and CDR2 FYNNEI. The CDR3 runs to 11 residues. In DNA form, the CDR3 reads TGTGCCAGTCGCGTTAGGTTTGAAGCTTTCTTT. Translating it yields CASRVRFEAFF.

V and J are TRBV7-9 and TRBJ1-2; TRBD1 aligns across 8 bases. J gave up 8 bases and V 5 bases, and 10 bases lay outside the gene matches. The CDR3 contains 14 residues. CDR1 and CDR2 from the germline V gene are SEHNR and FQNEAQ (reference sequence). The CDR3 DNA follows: TGTGCCAGCAGCCAATGGAACAGGGGGTCGGGCTACACCTTC. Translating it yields CASSQWNRGSGYTF. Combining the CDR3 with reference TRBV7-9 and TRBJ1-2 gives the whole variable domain DTGVSQNPRHKITKRGQNVTFRCDPISEHNRLYWYRQTLGQGPEFLTYFQNEAQLEKSRLLSDRFSAERPKGSFSTLEIQRTEQGDSAMYLCASSQWNRGSGYTFGSGTRLTVV.

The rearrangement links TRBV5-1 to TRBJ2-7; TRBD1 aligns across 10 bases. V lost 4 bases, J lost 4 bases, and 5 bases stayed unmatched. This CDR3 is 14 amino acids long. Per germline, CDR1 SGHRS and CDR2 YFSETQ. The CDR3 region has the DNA TGCGCCAGCAGCAAAAAGGACAGGGGGTACGAGCAGTACTTC. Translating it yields CASSKKDRGYEQYF. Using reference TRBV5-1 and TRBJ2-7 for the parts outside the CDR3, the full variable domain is KAGVTQTPRYLIKTRGQQVTLSCSPISGHRSVSWYQQTPGQGLQFLFEYFSETQRNKGNFPGRFSGRQFSNSRSEMNVSTLELGDSALYLCASSKKDRGYEQYFGPGTRLTVT.

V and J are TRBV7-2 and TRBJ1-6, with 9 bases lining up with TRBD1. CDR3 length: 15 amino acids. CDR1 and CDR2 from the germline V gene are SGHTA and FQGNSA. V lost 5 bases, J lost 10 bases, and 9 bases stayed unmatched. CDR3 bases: TGTGCCAGCAGCGGGCCGGGACAGGGAAACTCACCCCTCCACTTT. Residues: CASSGPGQGNSPLHF.

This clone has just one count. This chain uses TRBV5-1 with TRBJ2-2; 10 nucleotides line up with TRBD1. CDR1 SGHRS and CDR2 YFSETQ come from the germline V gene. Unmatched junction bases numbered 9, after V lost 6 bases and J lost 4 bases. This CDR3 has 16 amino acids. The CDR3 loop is CASTSLTGGSTGELFF. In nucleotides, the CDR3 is TGCGCCAGCACTAGTTTGACAGGGGGCTCCACCGGGGAGCTGTTTTTT.

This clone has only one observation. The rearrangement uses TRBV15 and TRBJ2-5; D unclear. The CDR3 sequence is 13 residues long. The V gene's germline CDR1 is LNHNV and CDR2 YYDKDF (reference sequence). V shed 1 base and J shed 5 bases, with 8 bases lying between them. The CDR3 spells CATSRGLTETQYF. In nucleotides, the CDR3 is TGTGCCACCAGCAGAGGTTTAACGGAGACCCAGTACTTC.

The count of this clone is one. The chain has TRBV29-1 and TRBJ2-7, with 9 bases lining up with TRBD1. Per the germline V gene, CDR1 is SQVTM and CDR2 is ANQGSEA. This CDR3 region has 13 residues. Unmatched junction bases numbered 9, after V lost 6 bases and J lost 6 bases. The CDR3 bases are TGCAGCGTATCCGGGACAGGGAGGGCCGAGCAGTACTTC. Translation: CSVSGTGRAEQYF.

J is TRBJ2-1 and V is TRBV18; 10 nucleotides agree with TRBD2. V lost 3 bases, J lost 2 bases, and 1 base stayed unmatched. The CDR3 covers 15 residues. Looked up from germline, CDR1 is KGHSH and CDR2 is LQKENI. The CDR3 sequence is CASSPTSGAYNEQFF. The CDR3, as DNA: TGTGCCAGCTCACCCACTAGCGGGGCCTACAATGAGCAGTTCTTC.

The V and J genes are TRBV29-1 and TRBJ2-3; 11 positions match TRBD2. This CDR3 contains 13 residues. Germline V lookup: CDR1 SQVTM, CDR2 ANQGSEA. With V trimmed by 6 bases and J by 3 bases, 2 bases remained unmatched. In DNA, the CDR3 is TGCAGCGTATTAGCGGGGGGGACAGATACGCAGTATTTT. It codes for CSVLAGGTDTQYF.

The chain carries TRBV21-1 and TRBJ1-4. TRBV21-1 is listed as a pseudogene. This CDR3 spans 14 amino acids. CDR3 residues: CASSSVGRSEKLFF. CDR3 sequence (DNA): TGTGCCAGCAGCAGCGTCGGGCGCAGTGAAAAACTGTTTTTT.

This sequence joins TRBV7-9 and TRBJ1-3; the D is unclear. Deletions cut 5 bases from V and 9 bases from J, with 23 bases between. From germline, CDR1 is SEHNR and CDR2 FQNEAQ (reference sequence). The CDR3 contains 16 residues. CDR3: CASSRNPRGVLSTIYF. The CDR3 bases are TGTGCCAGCAGCCGCAACCCTCGAGGCGTCCTCAGCACCATATATTTT.